One and the same sample provided the 19 T cell receptor beta chains below, sequenced in a study of human T cells and chemical hapten exposure (dated by TCRdb to about 2021). Receptor libraries were prepared by RACE. Sequencing was carried out with a NextSeq 500. Using fastp trimming at Q25 and MiXCR clonotype assembly, TCRdb reanalyzed the public sequencing data and kept in-frame beta chains. Rows matching on CDR3 protein sequence are summarized as one entry with the most common DNA and genes. Counted in this sample were 350,000 to 400,000 distinct CDR3 sequences; approximately 5.1% of them appeared once. The top ten constitute 2.6% of the sample. This specimen's time point label, per the study, means: pre-sensitization, week 0. The treatment or condition label of this sample denotes: therapeutic diphenylcyclopropenone sensitization with weekly scalp DPC. The specimen was whole blood, collected in connection with sensitization to the hapten diphenylcyclopropenone (DPC). Receptors originate from a woman between 45 and 60 years old with alopecia areata. Some clones in this sample may be carry-over from other donors' samples.

The J gene is TRBJ1-3, the V gene TRBV15; TRBD1 matches at 9 bases. There are 14 residues in the CDR3. Germline CDR1 and CDR2: LNHNV and YYDKDF (reference sequence). CDR3 nucleotides: TGTGCATCGGGACAGGGCTCATCTGGAAACACCATATATTTT. Its protein product is CASGQGSSGNTIYF.

CDR3 coding DNA: TGTGCCAGCAGCTCTTCCCCGAGCCAACTCAGCGGAGATGGCTACACCTTC. Amino acids: CASSSSPSQLSGDGYTF. V is TRBV7-6 and J is TRBJ1-2; D not resolved. Deletions cut 4 bases from V and 6 bases from J, with 24 bases between. The germline V gene has CDR1 SGHVS and CDR2 FNYEAQ. The CDR3 runs 17 residues.

The CDR3 sequence: CASRLDSSYGYTF. For the CDR3, the DNA is TGTGCCAGCAGACTGGACAGTAGCTATGGCTACACCTTC. The chain recombines TRBV7-2 with TRBJ1-2, with D perhaps TRBD1 (6 bases). This CDR3 comprises 13 residues. V gave up 6 bases and J gave up 4 bases, with 12 bases separating them. Germline V CDR1 and CDR2: SGHTA, FQGNSA.

In this sample, this clonotype turned up a few times. V and J are TRBV7-2 and TRBJ2-1; D remains unclear. This CDR3 is built from 12 residues. From germline, CDR1 is SGHTA and CDR2 FQGNSA. Trimming cost V 7 bases and J 8 bases, with 12 bases left between them. CDR3 nucleotide sequence: TGTGCCAGCACCACCTCGGCGGATGAGCAGTTCTTC. This translates into CASTTSADEQFF.

This clonotype was found many times. DNA for the CDR3: TGTGCCAGCAGCTCACGGGGTACCTACAATGAGCAGTTCTTC. It encodes CASSSRGTYNEQFF. This chain links TRBV7-6 with TRBJ2-1; weak D call: TRBD2 (5 bases). The CDR3 consists of 14 residues. CDR1 SGHVS and CDR2 FNYEAQ come from the germline V gene. V lost 4 bases to trimming and J lost 2 bases, with 9 bases between them.

This clonotype was observed a few times. The rearrangement links TRBV6-1 to TRBJ1-1, with a possible D match to TRBD1 (6 bases). Deletions cut 8 bases from V and 1 base from J, with 11 bases between. Germline V gives CDR1 MNHNS, CDR2 SASEGT. The CDR3 is 13 amino acids. CDR3 DNA sequence: TGTGCCAGCTCCAGGGGAACGAACACTGAAGCTTTCTTT. Residues: CASSRGTNTEAFF.

This clonotype appeared many times. The genes are TRBV24-1 and TRBJ2-1; 7 bases map to TRBD1. Germline V gene data show CDR1 as KGHDR and CDR2 as SFDVKD. CDR3 size: 16 residues. The trim removed 4 bases at V and 3 bases at J, leaving 8 bases unmatched. The CDR3 nucleotides read TGTGCCACCAGTGACGTCGGACAGGACAGCTACAATGAGCAGTTCTTC. Protein product: CATSDVGQDSYNEQFF.

CDR3 residues: CASSALPPTGELFF. DNA of the CDR3: TGTGCCAGCAGCGCCCTACCCCCCACCGGGGAGCTGTTTTTT. V usage is TRBV9 and J usage is TRBJ2-2, with D unresolved. The CDR3 runs 14 residues. CDR1 SGDLS and CDR2 YYNGEE come from the germline V gene. V was shortened by 3 bases and J by 4 bases, with 10 bases between the two germline ends. Drawing the rest from reference TRBV9 and TRBJ2-2, the complete variable domain is DSGVTQTPKHLITATGQRVTLRCSPRSGDLSVYWYQQSLDQGLQFLIQYYNGEERAKGNILERFSAQQFPDLHSELNLSSLELGDSALYFCASSALPPTGELFFGEGSRLTVL.

The CDR3 is CASSQGAGVKEQYF. The CDR3 DNA reads as TGTGCCAGCAGCCAAGGCGCGGGAGTGAAGGAGCAGTACTTC. V and J are TRBV3-1 and TRBJ2-7; 7 bases line up with TRBD2. CDR3 length: 14 amino acids. V was clipped by 1 base and J by 7 bases; unmatched bases: 7. Germline V gives CDR1 LGHDT, CDR2 YNNKEL (reference sequence).

This clonotype was recorded a few times. The V and J genes are TRBV6-5 and TRBJ2-3; 7 nucleotides match TRBD1. This CDR3 region has 16 residues. The germline V gene encodes CDR1 MNHEY and CDR2 SVGAGI. The junction had 9 bases not matched to a gene; V was cut back by 6 bases and J by 0 bases. CDR3 amino acids: CASSPYRGTSTDTQYF. The CDR3 DNA reads as TGTGCCAGCAGCCCTTACAGGGGAACTAGCACAGATACGCAGTATTTT.

This clonotype was counted at least ten times. The chain couples TRBV12-3 or TRBV12-4 to TRBJ2-2, with D maybe TRBD1 (7 bases). This CDR3 is 16 amino acids long. V was trimmed by 7 bases and J by 4 bases, leaving 19 bases between them. Here the CDR3 DNA reads TGTGCCAGCAATCCGGGACAGCGGGTCCCCACCGGGGAGCTGTTTTTT. It is translated as CASNPGQRVPTGELFF.

V is TRBV12-3 or TRBV12-4 and J is TRBJ2-1; 7 bases are shared with TRBD1. The CDR3 is made up of 14 amino acids. Trimming cost V 7 bases and J 1 base; bases outside gene matches: 4. CDR3 protein: CASNWGQSYNEQFF. CDR3 bases: TGTGCCAGCAATTGGGGACAGTCCTACAATGAGCAGTTCTTC.

This clonotype appeared many times. V gene TRBV10-2 combines with J gene TRBJ1-2; 8 positions match TRBD1. The CDR3 contains 15 residues. Trimming took 3 bases from V and 4 from J; bases not matched to a gene: 7. Germline V gene sequence: CDR1 WSHSY, CDR2 SAAADI. The CDR3 sequence: CASSDARGRGYGYTF. The CDR3 bases are TGCGCCAGCAGTGATGCCAGGGGGCGCGGCTATGGCTACACCTTC.

This clonotype was seen a few times. The chain carries TRBV7-9 and TRBJ1-2, with TRBD1 identical over 9 bases. With V trimmed by 2 bases and J by 4 bases, 8 bases remained unmatched. Germline CDR1 and CDR2: SEHNR and FQNEAQ (reference sequence). The CDR3 is 16 residues long. The CDR3 loop reads CASSLMWDRDGYGYTF. The CDR3 coding sequence is TGTGCCAGCAGCTTAATGTGGGACAGGGACGGCTATGGCTACACCTTC.

In its sample, this clonotype was seen many times. Mismatch with germline at one junction end may stem from a read error. The V call is TRBV5-1, the J call TRBJ2-7; D remains ambiguous. CDR1 is SGHRS and CDR2 is YFSETQ in the germline V gene. The CDR3 is made up of 12 amino acids. The CDR3 protein is CASSLVSYEQYF. The CDR3 DNA is TGTGCCAGCAGCTTAGTGTCCTACGAGCAGTACTTC.

This clonotype was counted between two and nine times. The CDR3 DNA sequence: TGCTTCGCCAAGGGCCCTGGGACTGAAGCTTTCTTT. Translating gives CFAKGPGTEAFF. The chain uses TRBV29-1 and TRBJ1-1; the D is unclear. Germline lookup yields CDR1 SQVTM and CDR2 ANQGSEA. CDR3 length equals 12 residues.

CDR3 region: CAIRIEAGELFF. The CDR3 coding sequence is TGTGCCATCAGAATTGAGGCCGGGGAGCTGTTTTTT. The V gene is TRBV10-3, the J gene TRBJ2-2; no definite D call. The V end was cut by 6 bases, the J end by 6 bases, with 8 bases between. The V gene's germline CDR1 is ENHRY and CDR2 SYGVKD. The CDR3 sequence is 12 residues long.

This clonotype has more than one count but fewer than ten. The chain uses TRBV3-1 and TRBJ2-1, with D perhaps TRBD2 (7 bases). This CDR3 has 17 residues. Trimming left V 4 bases short and J 9 bases short, with 25 bases between. Germline CDR1 and CDR2: LGHDT and YNNKEL (reference sequence). The chain's CDR3 is CASSPPPGTNGRGEQFF. CDR3 DNA: TGTGCCAGCAGCCCACCCCCGGGGACTAACGGCAGGGGTGAGCAGTTCTTC.

This clonotype was recorded a few times. The chain joins TRBV14 to TRBJ1-5; D remains unclear. V lost 8 bases to trimming and J lost 5 bases, with 16 bases between them. Germline CDR1 SGHDN, CDR2 FVKESK. This CDR3 contains 14 residues. As DNA, the CDR3 is TGTGCCAGCCCCCGGACGGTCTGGGATCAGCCCCAGCATTTT. As protein: CASPRTVWDQPQHF.